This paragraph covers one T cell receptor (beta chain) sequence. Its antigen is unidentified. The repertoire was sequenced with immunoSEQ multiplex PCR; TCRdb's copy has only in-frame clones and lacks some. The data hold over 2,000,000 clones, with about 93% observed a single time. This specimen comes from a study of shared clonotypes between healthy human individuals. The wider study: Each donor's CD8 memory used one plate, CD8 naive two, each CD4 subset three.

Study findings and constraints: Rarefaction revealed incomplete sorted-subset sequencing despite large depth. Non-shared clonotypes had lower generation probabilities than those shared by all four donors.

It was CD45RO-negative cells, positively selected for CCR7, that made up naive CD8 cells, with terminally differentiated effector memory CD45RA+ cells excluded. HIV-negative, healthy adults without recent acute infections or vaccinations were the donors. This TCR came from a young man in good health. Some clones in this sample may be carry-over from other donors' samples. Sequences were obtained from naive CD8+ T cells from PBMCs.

The CDR3 sequence: CASSPGTSGRTSYEQYF. As DNA, the CDR3 is TGTGCCAGCTCGCCCGGGACTAGCGGAAGAACCTCCTACGAGCAGTACTTC. This chain joins TRBV18 and TRBJ2-7; 11 bases agree with TRBD2. Germline CDR1 KGHSH, CDR2 LQKENI. The CDR3 consists of 17 residues. Trimming at V came to 6 bases and at J to 0 bases, leaving 10 bases not matched to a gene. Based on the CDR3 plus reference TRBV18 and TRBJ2-7, the full variable domain is NAGVMQNPRHLVRRRGQEARLRCSPMKGHSHVYWYRQLPEEGLKFMVYLQKENIIDESGMPKERFSAEFPKEGPSILRIQQVVRGDSAAYFCASSPGTSGRTSYEQYFGPGTRLTVT.